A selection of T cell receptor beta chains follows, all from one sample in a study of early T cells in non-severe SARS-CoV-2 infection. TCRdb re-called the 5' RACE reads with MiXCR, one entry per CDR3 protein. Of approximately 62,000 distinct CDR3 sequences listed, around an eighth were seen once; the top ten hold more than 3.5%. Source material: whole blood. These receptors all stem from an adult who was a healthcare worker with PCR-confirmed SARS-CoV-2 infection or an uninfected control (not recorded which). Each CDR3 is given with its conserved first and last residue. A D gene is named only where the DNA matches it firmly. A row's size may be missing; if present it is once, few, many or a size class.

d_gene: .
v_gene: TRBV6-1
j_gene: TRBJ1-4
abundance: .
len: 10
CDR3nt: TGTGCTCCGGAGTGGGAAAAACTGTTTTTT
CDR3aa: CAPEWEKLFF

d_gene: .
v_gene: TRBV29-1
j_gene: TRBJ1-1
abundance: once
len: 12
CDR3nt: TGCAGCGCGACAGTAGGGAACACTGAAGCTTTCTTT
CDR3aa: CSATVGNTEAFF

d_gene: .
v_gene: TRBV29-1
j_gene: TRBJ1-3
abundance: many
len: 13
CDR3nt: TGCAGCGTTGAACCCGATTTCGGAAACACCATATATTTT
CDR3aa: CSVEPDFGNTIYF

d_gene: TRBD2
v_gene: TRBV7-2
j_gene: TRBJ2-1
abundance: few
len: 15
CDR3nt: TGTGCCAGCAGCTTGGGTGCGGCGGGAGGGAGTGAGCAGTTCTTC
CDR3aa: CASSLGAAGGSEQFF

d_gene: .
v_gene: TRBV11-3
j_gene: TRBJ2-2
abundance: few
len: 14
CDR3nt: TGTGCCAGCAGCTTAGGGCAGGGCACCGGGGAGCTGTTTTTT
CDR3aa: CASSLGQGTGELFF

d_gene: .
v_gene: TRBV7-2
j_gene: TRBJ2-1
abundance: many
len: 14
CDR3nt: TGTGCCAGCAGCTTCAACAAGGGAGGCAGGGAGCAGTTCTTC
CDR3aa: CASSFNKGGREQFF

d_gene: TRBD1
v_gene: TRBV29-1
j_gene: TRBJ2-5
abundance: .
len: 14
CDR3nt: TGCAGCGCTCCGGGACAGTTGAACCAAGAGACCCAGTACTTC
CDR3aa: CSAPGQLNQETQYF

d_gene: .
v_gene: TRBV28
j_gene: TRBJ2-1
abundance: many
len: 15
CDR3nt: TGTGCCAGCAGTTTAACGGAGACCTCCTACAATGAGCAGTTCTTC
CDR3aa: CASSLTETSYNEQFF

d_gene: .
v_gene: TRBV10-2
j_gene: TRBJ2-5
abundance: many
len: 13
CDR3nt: TGCGCCAGCTCAACCGGACAGTCAGAGACCCAGTACTTC
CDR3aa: CASSTGQSETQYF

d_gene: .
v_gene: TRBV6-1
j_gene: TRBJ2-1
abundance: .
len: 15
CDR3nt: TGTGCCAGCAGTCTCGCCCCAAGTATCTACAATGAGCAGTTCTTC
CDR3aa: CASSLAPSIYNEQFF

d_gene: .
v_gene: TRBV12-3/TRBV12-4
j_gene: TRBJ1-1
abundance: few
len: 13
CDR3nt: TGTGCCAGCAGTGGGGGTGGCGGCACTGAAGCTTTCTTT
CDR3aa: CASSGGGGTEAFF

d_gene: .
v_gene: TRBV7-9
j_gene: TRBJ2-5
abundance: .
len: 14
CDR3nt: TGTGCCAGCAGCCTCCAGGGTCTACAAGAGACCCAGTACTTC
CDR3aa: CASSLQGLQETQYF

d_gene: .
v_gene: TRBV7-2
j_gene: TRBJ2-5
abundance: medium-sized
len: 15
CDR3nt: TGTGCCAGCAGCTTAGGTGGCGCGGGTTCAGAGACCCAGTACTTC
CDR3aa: CASSLGGAGSETQYF

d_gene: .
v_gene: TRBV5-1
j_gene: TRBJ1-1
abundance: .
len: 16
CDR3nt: TGCGCCAGCAGCTTGAGGACATCTCCTGGGGGCACTGAAGCTTTCTTT
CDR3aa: CASSLRTSPGGTEAFF

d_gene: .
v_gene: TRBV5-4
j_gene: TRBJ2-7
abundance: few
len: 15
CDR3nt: TGTGCCAGCAGCTTGGAGATAGCGGGACAGTACGAGCAGTACTTC
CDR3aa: CASSLEIAGQYEQYF

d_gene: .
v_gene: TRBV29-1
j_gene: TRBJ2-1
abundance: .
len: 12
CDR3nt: TGCAGCGTTGAAGGACAGAGCAATGAGCAGTTCTTC
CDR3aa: CSVEGQSNEQFF

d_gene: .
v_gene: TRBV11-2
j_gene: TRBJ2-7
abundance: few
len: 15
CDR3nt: TGTGCCAGCAGCTTAGTTTCAGGGACGGGACGCGAGCAGTACTTC
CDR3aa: CASSLVSGTGREQYF

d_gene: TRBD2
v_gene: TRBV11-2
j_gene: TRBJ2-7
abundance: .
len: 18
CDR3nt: TGTGCCAGCAGCCCAATTAGGCGGGAGCGGATGGGGGTCTACGAGCGGTACTTC
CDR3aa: CASSPIRRERMGVYERYF

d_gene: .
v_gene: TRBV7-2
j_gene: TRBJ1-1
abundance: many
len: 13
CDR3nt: TGTGCCAGCAGCTTAGAGGCCGCCACTGAAGCTTTCTTT
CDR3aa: CASSLEAATEAFF

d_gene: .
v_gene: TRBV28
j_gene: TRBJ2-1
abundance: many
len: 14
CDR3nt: TGTGCCAGCAGACCCCAGGGGCGTTACAATGAGCAGTTCTTC
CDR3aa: CASRPQGRYNEQFF

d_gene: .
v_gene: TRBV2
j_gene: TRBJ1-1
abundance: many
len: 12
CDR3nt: TGTGCCAGCAGTGAACGGGACTGGAACGCTTTCTTT
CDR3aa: CASSERDWNAFF

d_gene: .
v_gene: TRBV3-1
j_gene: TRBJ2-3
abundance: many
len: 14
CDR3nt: TGTGCCAGCAGCTCCCTACTGGGCACAGATACGCAGTATTTT
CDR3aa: CASSSLLGTDTQYF

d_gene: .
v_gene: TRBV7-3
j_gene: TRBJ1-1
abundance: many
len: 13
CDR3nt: TGTGCCAGCAGCTCGTTTACTGACACTGAAGCTTTCTTT
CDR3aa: CASSSFTDTEAFF

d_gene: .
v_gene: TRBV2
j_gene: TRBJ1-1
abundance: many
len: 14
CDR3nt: TGTGTCAGCAGTGTCTCAGGAGTGGGCACTGAAGCTTTCTTT
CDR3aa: CVSSVSGVGTEAFF

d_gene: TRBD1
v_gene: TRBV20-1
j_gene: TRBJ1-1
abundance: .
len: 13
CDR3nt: TGCAGTGCTCGGGACAGGCCTAACACTGAAGCTTTCTTT
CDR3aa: CSARDRPNTEAFF

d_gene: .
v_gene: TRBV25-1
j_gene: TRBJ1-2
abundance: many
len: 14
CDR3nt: TGTGCCAGCAGTGAAGGAGGTATGACGGGAGGCTACACCTTC
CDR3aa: CASSEGGMTGGYTF

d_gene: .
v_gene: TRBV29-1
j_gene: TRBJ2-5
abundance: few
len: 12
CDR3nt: TGCAGCGTTGATTGGTACCAAGAGACCCAGTACTTC
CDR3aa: CSVDWYQETQYF

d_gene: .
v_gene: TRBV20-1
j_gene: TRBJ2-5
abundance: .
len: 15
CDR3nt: TGCAGTGCTGGAGATCAGGTTAGCGGCCAAGAGACCCAGTACTTC
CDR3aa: CSAGDQVSGQETQYF

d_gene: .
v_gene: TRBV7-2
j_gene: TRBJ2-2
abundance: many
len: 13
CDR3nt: TGTGCCAGCAGCCCGAGCTACACCGGGGAGCTGTTTTTT
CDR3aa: CASSPSYTGELFF

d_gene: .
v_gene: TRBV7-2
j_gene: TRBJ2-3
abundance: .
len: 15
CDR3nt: TGTGCCAGCAGCCCAGAGGGGTTGAGCACAGATACGCAGTATTTT
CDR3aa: CASSPEGLSTDTQYF

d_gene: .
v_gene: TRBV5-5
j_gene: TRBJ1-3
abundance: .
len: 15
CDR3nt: TGTGCCAGCAGCGGCGGGACACTCTCTGGAAACACCATATATTTT
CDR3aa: CASSGGTLSGNTIYF

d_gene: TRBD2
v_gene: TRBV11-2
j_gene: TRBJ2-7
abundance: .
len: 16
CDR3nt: TGTGCCAGCAGCGGGCGGACTAGCGTGATGTCCTACGAGCAGTACTTC
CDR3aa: CASSGRTSVMSYEQYF

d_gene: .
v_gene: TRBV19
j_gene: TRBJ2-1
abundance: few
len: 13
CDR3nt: TGTGCCAGTAGTATTGGTGATTACAATGAGCAGTTCTTC
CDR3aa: CASSIGDYNEQFF

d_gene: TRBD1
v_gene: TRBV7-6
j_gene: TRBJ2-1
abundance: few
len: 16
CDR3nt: TGTGCCAGCAGCACAAGACAGGGGGAGTCACAAGAGGAGCAGTTCTTC
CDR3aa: CASSTRQGESQEEQFF

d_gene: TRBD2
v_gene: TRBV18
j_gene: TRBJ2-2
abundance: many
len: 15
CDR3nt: TGTGCCAGCTCACCAAGGGAGCGGGAGACCGGGGAGATGTTTTTT
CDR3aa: CASSPRERETGEMFF

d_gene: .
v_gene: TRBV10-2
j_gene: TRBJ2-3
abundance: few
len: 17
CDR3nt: TGCGCCACCCCCACCGGACTTCGACCGATAAGCACAGATACGCAGTATTTT
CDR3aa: CATPTGLRPISTDTQYF